Below are 25 T cell receptor beta chains sequenced from a single sample in a study of cytomegalovirus exposure and HLA in healthy donors. This table comes from immunoSEQ multiplex PCR, and its TCRdb copy is limited to in-frame clones, with some not included. This sample has some 170,000 clones; almost 85% occur once, and the top ten carry approximately 10%. The sample taken for sequencing was PBMCs. Receptors originate from a man aged 30 to 39 in good health and CMV-seropositive.

CDR3 amino acids: CASSLQGASYNEKLFF. In nucleotides, the CDR3 is TGTGCCAGCAGTTTACAGGGGGCGAGTTATAATGAAAAACTGTTTTTT. This chain joins TRBV27 and TRBJ1-4; TRBD1 matches at 8 bases. CDR1 and CDR2 (germline): MNHEY, SMNVEV (reference sequence). This CDR3 spans 16 amino acids. V was clipped by 2 bases and J by 4 bases; unmatched bases: 6.

The chain is built from TRBV28 and TRBJ1-5, with TRBD1 matching over 7 bases. Per the germline V gene, CDR1 is MDHEN and CDR2 is SYDVKM. With V trimmed by 6 bases and J by 0 bases, 8 bases remained unmatched. This CDR3 is 16 amino acids long. The CDR3: CASSPRTGISNQPQHF. The CDR3, as DNA: TGTGCCAGCAGCCCTCGGACAGGAATTAGCAATCAGCCCCAGCATTTT.

In its sample, this clone was seen many times. CDR3 coding DNA: TGTGCCAGCAGTGCCGTAGCGGGAGCGCACGAGCAGTACTTC. Amino acid sequence: CASSAVAGAHEQYF. The rearrangement joins TRBV6-1 to TRBJ2-7; 9 nucleotides align to TRBD2. With V trimmed by 4 bases and J by 5 bases, 6 bases remained unmatched. The germline CDR1 and CDR2 sequences are MNHNS and SASEGT. This CDR3 is built from 14 residues.

This chain connects TRBV29-1 to TRBJ2-7, with 9 bases that match TRBD1. The CDR3 has 15 residues. Germline V lookup: CDR1 SQVTM, CDR2 ANQGSEA. V lost 4 bases and J lost 5; bases outside the gene matches: 12. The CDR3 spells CSVARLDRGLHEQYF. The DNA of the CDR3 is TGCAGCGTTGCTCGTCTGGACAGGGGTCTACACGAGCAGTACTTC.

The J gene is TRBJ2-7, the V gene TRBV7-8; D possibly corresponds to TRBD2 (5 bases). With 0 bases removed from V and 2 bases from J, the gap between germline ends came to 17 bases. Germline CDR1 SGHVS, CDR2 FQNEAQ. The CDR3 runs 17 residues. The CDR3 is CASSLARFGGRPYEQYF. The DNA of the CDR3 is TGTGCCAGCAGCTTAGCGAGGTTTGGAGGAAGGCCCTACGAGCAGTACTTC.

Comments on this clone: Other DNA sequences of this sample code for an identical CDR3. J is TRBJ1-1 and V is TRBV20-1, with TRBD1 identical over 9 bases. V shed 3 bases and J 8 bases; nucleotides not matched to a gene: 1. Germline assignment: CDR1 DFQATT and CDR2 SNEGSKA (reference sequence). This CDR3 region has 11 residues. In DNA form, the CDR3 reads TGCAGTGCTAGGGGGACAGGGGAAGCTTTCTTT. This gives the protein CSARGTGEAFF.

The chain is built from TRBV9 and TRBJ2-4; TRBD2 might be the D (6 bases). Germline CDR1 reads SGDLS; CDR2 reads YYNGEE. The V end lost 4 bases, the J end lost 8 bases, and 16 bases lay between the germline ends. This CDR3 region has 14 residues. CDR3 nucleotide sequence: TGTGCCAGCAGCAAGGACCAGCGGAGGGACATTCAGTACTTC. Its protein is CASSKDQRRDIQYF.

The genes are TRBV5-6 and TRBJ1-1, with D perhaps matching TRBD1 (5 bases). V was shortened by 6 bases and J by 1 base, with 22 bases between the two germline ends. The CDR3 covers 17 residues. From germline, CDR1 is SGHDT and CDR2 YYEEEE. CDR3: CASTRGRGLAANTEAFF. CDR3 bases: TGTGCCAGCACCCGGGGGAGGGGTCTCGCGGCGAACACTGAAGCTTTCTTT.

This rearrangement joins TRBV6-5 to TRBJ2-7, with D perhaps matching TRBD2 (6 bases). Germline CDR1 reads MNHEY; CDR2 reads SVGAGI. The V and J ends lost 6 bases and 1 base respectively, with 10 bases between them. This CDR3 region has 13 residues. The CDR3 DNA is TGTGCCAGCAGGCCCGGGACTTCCTACGAGCAGTACTTC. Protein product: CASRPGTSYEQYF.

This clone was found a few times. The CDR3 DNA reads TGTGCCAGCAGCTTAGTACGGGGAGAGACCCAGTACTTC. Translating it yields CASSLVRGETQYF. V and J are TRBV7-9 and TRBJ2-5; maybe TRBD2 (5 bases). The CDR3 totals 13 residues. V gave up 1 base and J gave up 4 bases, with 7 bases separating them. Germline values: CDR1 SEHNR, CDR2 FQNEAQ (reference sequence).

The gene calls are TRBV29-1 and TRBJ2-7; a possible D gene is TRBD2 (5 bases). Between the trimmed V and J ends, which lost 3 bases and 3 bases, there was a span of 12 bases. Germline lookup yields CDR1 SQVTM and CDR2 ANQGSEA. The CDR3 is 13 residues long. Here the CDR3 DNA reads TGCAGCGTTGATGGAGGACCAGACTACGAGCAGTACTTC. This encodes CSVDGGPDYEQYF.

The chain joins TRBV9 to TRBJ2-3; D not certain. Germline CDR1 is SGDLS and CDR2 is YYNGEE. Trimming pared 3 bases from V and 0 bases from J, leaving 5 bases between. The CDR3 totals 13 residues. For the CDR3, the DNA is TGTGCCAGCAGCGAAGCTAGCACAGATACGCAGTATTTT. Translation: CASSEASTDTQYF.

The CDR3 DNA follows: TGTGCCAGCAGTTCTGGGACAGGCTACAGGGAGCAGTTCTTC. It codes for CASSSGTGYREQFF. This chain joins TRBV6-5 and TRBJ2-1, with 8 bases fitting TRBD1. The V gene end was trimmed by 4 bases and the J gene end by 10 bases; junction bases not matched to a gene: 9. CDR3 length: 14 amino acids. Germline assignment: CDR1 MNHEY and CDR2 SVGAGI.

This clone has only a few counts. The chain employs TRBV7-9 and TRBJ2-5; 13 nucleotides line up with TRBD2. Germline CDR1 is SEHNR and CDR2 is FQNEAQ (reference sequence). This CDR3 is 15 amino acids long. The ends lost 4 bases at V and 7 bases at J; junction bases unmatched: 6. CDR3 in amino acids: CASSYGLAGVGTQYF. The CDR3 nucleotides read TGTGCCAGCAGCTACGGACTAGCGGGAGTGGGGACCCAGTACTTC.

The V call is TRBV6-6, the J call TRBJ2-2; TRBD2 agrees at 11 bases. V lost 5 bases and J lost 2; bases outside the gene matches: 1. CDR1 is MNHNY, CDR2 SVGAGI, per germline (reference sequence). The CDR3 has 15 amino acids. The CDR3 DNA is TGTGCCAGCAGTACTAGCGGGGGTAACACCGGGGAGCTGTTTTTT. Amino acids: CASSTSGGNTGELFF.

The V gene is TRBV7-6, the J gene TRBJ2-3; D gene unclear. This CDR3 contains 15 residues. V dropped 1 base and J dropped 3 bases, with 11 bases sitting between them. The germline CDR1 and CDR2 sequences are SGHVS and FNYEAQ. CDR3 loop: CASSLGTQETDTQYF. The CDR3 DNA sequence: TGTGCCAGCAGCTTAGGTACCCAGGAAACAGATACGCAGTATTTT.

This clone was recorded only once. J is TRBJ2-2 and V is TRBV7-9; D is perhaps TRBD2 (6 bases). With 3 bases removed from V and 4 bases from J, the gap between germline ends came to 12 bases. The CDR3 contains 15 residues. Germline-derived CDR1 and CDR2 are SEHNR and FQNEAQ (reference sequence). The CDR3 protein is CASSLGLRGTGELFF. CDR3 DNA: TGTGCCAGCAGCTTGGGGCTGCGGGGCACCGGGGAGCTGTTTTTT.

J is TRBJ2-1 and V is TRBV5-3; 8 bases match TRBD1. TRBV5-3 counts as an open reading frame of uncertain function. J gave up 3 bases and V 4 bases, and 6 bases lay outside the gene matches. This CDR3 comprises 15 residues. The CDR3 is CARSKRTGYYNEQFF. CDR3 DNA: TGTGCCAGAAGCAAACGGACAGGGTACTACAATGAGCAGTTCTTC.

The V and J genes are TRBV5-1 and TRBJ2-5, with D tentatively TRBD1 (6 bases). Germline V lookup: CDR1 SGHRS, CDR2 YFSETQ. The V gene lost 4 bases and the J gene lost 5 bases, with 12 bases spanning the gap. CDR3 length: 13 amino acids. The CDR3 coding sequence is TGCGCCAGCAGCCCAGGGGATTTGGAGACCCAGTACTTC. It codes for CASSPGDLETQYF.

The chain couples TRBV5-1 to TRBJ2-7; a weak D match, TRBD1 (6 bases). CDR3 length equals 17 residues. CDR1 and CDR2 (germline): SGHRS, YFSETQ. The V gene lost 0 bases and the J gene lost 2 bases, with 18 bases spanning the gap. The DNA for the CDR3 is TGCGCCAGCAGCTTGGGCATCGGGGACACCCCAACCTACGAGCAGTACTTC. Its translation is CASSLGIGDTPTYEQYF.

This clone showed up just once. The V gene is TRBV6-6, the J gene TRBJ2-7, with D possibly TRBD2 on 5 matching bases. Germline V gene lookup returns CDR1 MNHNY and CDR2 SVGAGI (reference sequence). V was pared by 8 bases and J by 7 bases, with 12 bases between. CDR3 length: 11 residues. CDR3 in amino acids: CASEVGEEQYF. DNA for the CDR3: TGTGCCAGCGAGGTCGGGGAGGAGCAGTACTTC.

This clone appeared a few times. The chain couples TRBV6-4 to TRBJ1-2; D is undetermined. Germline V lookup: CDR1 MRHNA, CDR2 SNTAGT. CDR3 length: 16 residues. V lost 0 bases to trimming and J lost 2 bases, with 13 bases between them. This CDR3 reads CASSDSVNTRNYGYTF. CDR3 nucleotide sequence: TGTGCCAGCAGTGACTCGGTGAACACGAGGAACTATGGCTACACCTTC.

CDR3: CASNPFPGNTIYF. The CDR3 DNA follows: TGTGCCAGTAATCCCTTTCCTGGAAACACCATATATTTT. This rearrangement joins TRBV19 to TRBJ1-3, with D hard to call. This CDR3 comprises 13 residues. CDR1 LNHDA and CDR2 SQIVND come from the germline V gene (reference sequence). Trimming removed 7 bases from V and 2 bases from J, with 9 bases in between.

The V gene is TRBV10-3, the J gene TRBJ1-2; maybe TRBD1 (6 bases). This CDR3 region has 17 residues. V was cut by 0 bases and J by 0 bases, with 14 bases left in between. In germline, CDR1 is ENHRY, CDR2 SYGVKD. CDR3 coding DNA: TGTGCCATCAGTGAGTCAACAGGGACTAGAGCTAACTATGGCTACACCTTC. This encodes CAISESTGTRANYGYTF.

The CDR3 here is CASSPLADYNEQFF. CDR3 DNA sequence: TGTGCCAGCAGCCCCCTAGCGGACTACAATGAGCAGTTCTTC. The rearrangement links TRBV7-2 to TRBJ2-1; the match to TRBD2 covers 7 bases. V shed 5 bases, J shed 3 bases, and the junction held 4 bases outside the gene matches. Germline V gene sequence: CDR1 SGHTA, CDR2 FQGNSA. The CDR3 sequence is 14 residues long.